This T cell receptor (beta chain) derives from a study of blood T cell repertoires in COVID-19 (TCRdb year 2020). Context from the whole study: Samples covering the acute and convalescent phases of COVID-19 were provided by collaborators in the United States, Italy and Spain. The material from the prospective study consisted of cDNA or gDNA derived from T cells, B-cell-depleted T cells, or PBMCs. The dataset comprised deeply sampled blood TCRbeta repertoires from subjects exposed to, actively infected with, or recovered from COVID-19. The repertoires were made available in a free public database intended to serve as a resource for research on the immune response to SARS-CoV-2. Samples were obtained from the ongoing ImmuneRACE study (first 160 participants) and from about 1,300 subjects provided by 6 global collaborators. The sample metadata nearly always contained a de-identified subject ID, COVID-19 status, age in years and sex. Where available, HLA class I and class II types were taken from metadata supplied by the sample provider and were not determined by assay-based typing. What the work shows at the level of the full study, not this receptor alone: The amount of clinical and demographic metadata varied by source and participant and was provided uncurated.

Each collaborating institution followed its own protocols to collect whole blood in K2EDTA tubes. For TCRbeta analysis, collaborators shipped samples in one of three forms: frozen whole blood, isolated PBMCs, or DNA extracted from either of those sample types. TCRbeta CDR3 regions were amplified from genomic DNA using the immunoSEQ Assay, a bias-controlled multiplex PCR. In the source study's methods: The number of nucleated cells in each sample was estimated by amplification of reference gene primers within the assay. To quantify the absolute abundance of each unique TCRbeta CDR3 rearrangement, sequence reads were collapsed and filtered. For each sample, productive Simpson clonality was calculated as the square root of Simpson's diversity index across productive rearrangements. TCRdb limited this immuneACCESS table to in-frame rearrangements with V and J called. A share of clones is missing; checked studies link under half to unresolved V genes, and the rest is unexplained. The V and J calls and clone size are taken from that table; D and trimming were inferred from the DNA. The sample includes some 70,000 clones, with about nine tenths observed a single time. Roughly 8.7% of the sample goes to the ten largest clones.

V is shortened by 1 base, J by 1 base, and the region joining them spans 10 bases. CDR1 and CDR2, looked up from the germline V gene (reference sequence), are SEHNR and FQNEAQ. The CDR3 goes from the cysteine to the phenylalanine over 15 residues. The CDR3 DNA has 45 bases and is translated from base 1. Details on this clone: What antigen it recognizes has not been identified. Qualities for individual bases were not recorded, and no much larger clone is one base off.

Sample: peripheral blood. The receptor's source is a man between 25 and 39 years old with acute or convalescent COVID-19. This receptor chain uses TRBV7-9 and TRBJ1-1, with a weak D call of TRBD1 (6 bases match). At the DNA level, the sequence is TGTGCCAGCAGCTTAGGGACAGTCAGGAACACTGAAGCTTTCTTT. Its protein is CASSLGTVRNTEAFF.